One sample yielded the 19 T cell receptor beta chains listed below, sequenced in a study of T cells in narcolepsy listed by TCRdb under 2018. The library was built by means of the immunoSEQ multiplex PCR assay. This immuneACCESS table, as held by TCRdb, lists in-frame sequences with V and J called but not all clones. Of the missing ones, under half trace to an unresolved V gene in checked studies; the others have no known cause. In all, the sample holds about 33,000 clones, and 90% of those were seen once. 0.95% to 1.5% of the sample rests with the top ten. What was sequenced was CD45RA- memory CD4+ T cells from PBMCs. The cell subset or site label here, explained by the study, means: memory T cells sorted ex vivo from peripheral blood. These receptors all come from a human donor with narcolepsy.

The J gene is TRBJ2-1, the V gene TRBV5-1; 10 bases map to TRBD2. V trimming: 5 bases; J trimming: 2 bases; junction bases outside the gene matches: 7. The CDR3 totals 16 residues. Per the germline V gene, CDR1 is SGHRS and CDR2 is YFSETQ. This CDR3 is CASRPGTSVAYNEQFF. The CDR3 DNA reads as TGCGCCAGCAGGCCCGGGACTAGCGTGGCCTACAATGAGCAGTTCTTC.

This clone was observed a single time. The chain is built from TRBV10-3 and TRBJ2-7; perhaps D is TRBD1 or TRBD2 (6 bases each). The V gene's germline CDR1 is ENHRY and CDR2 SYGVKD. The CDR3 covers 14 residues. V lost 3 bases, J lost 7 bases, and 16 bases lay in between. The CDR3 DNA reads TGTGCCATCAGTGAAACAGGGAGGCGGGCAGAGCAGTACTTC. It yields the protein CAISETGRRAEQYF.

The gene calls are TRBV7-7 and TRBJ2-5; TRBD1 aligns across 9 bases. Germline lookup yields CDR1 SSHAT and CDR2 FNYEAQ (reference sequence). The ends lost 5 bases at V and 3 bases at J; junction bases unmatched: 4. The CDR3 consists of 14 residues. CDR3 nucleotide sequence: TGTGCCAGCAGCCAGGACAGGGGAGAAGAGACCCAGTACTTC. It encodes CASSQDRGEETQYF.

The count of this clone is one. This CDR3 is also generated by other DNA sequences in the sample. The V and J genes are TRBV11-3 and TRBJ2-5, with a tentative D call TRBD2 (6 bases). Germline CDR1 reads SGHNT; CDR2 reads YENEEA. V lost 3 bases to trimming and J lost 3 bases, with 8 bases between them. This CDR3 comprises 13 residues. In nucleotides, the CDR3 is TGTGCCAGCAGCTTTGGCGGGGAAGAGACCCAGTACTTC. Translating gives CASSFGGEETQYF. Full variable domain (missing parts from reference TRBV11-3 and TRBJ2-5): EAGVVQSPRYKIIEKKQPVAFWCNPISGHNTLYWYLQNLGQGPELLIRYENEEAVDDSQLPKDRFSAERLKGVDSTLKIQPAELGDSAVYLCASSFGGEETQYFGPGTRLLVL.

This chain links TRBV10-3 with TRBJ1-1, with D possibly being TRBD1 (5 bases). CDR1 and CDR2 (germline): ENHRY, SYGVKD. This CDR3 region has 16 residues. Trimming left V 1 base short and J 5 bases short, with 17 bases between. This CDR3 is CAISELGSRDGTEAFF. The CDR3 bases are TGTGCCATCAGTGAGTTGGGTTCGAGGGACGGGACTGAAGCTTTCTTT.

The V and J genes are TRBV27 and TRBJ2-5; no reliable D call. V lost 5 bases and J 4 bases, leaving 17 bases between the germline ends. The CDR3 contains 15 residues. In germline, CDR1 is MNHEY, CDR2 SMNVEV (reference sequence). The CDR3 loop is CASSLQLGPGETQYF. CDR3 bases: TGTGCCAGCAGTCTCCAGTTGGGCCCGGGAGAGACCCAGTACTTC.

This chain links TRBV27 with TRBJ1-2; tentative D call: TRBD1 (5 bases). This CDR3 has 12 amino acids. V lost 11 bases and J lost 1, with 11 bases in between. Germline V gives CDR1 MNHEY, CDR2 SMNVEV (reference sequence). The DNA for the CDR3 is TGTGCCTCCATGGGGGATAACTATGGCTACACCTTC. Amino acids: CASMGDNYGYTF.

The genes are TRBV7-8 and TRBJ1-1; D unclear. The CDR3 has 14 amino acids. Trimming removed 5 bases from V and 5 bases from J, with 15 bases in between. CDR1 is SGHVS, CDR2 FQNEAQ, per germline. The CDR3: CASSPRTAWTEAFF. DNA for the CDR3: TGTGCCAGCAGCCCAAGGACCGCTTGGACTGAAGCTTTCTTT.

This clone has a single count. Other DNA sequences in this sample translate to the same CDR3. V gene TRBV5-1 combines with J gene TRBJ2-5, with D uncertain. Trimming cost V 4 bases and J 1 base, with 2 bases left between them. Looked up from germline, CDR1 is SGHRS and CDR2 is YFSETQ. This CDR3 is built from 11 residues. In nucleotides, the CDR3 is TGCGCCAGCAGCGCCCAAGAGACCCAGTACTTC. Encoded protein: CASSAQETQYF.

The V gene is TRBV6-5, the J gene TRBJ2-2; D gene uncertain. CDR3 length equals 15 residues. V was clipped by 7 bases and J by 1 base, with 13 bases between them. Germline loops: CDR1 MNHEY, CDR2 SVGAGI. This chain's CDR3 is CASTLLDRNTGELFF. Written as DNA, the CDR3 is TGTGCCAGCACCCTATTGGACCGGAACACCGGGGAGCTGTTTTTT.

The V gene is TRBV18, the J gene TRBJ1-1, with D perhaps matching TRBD1 (5 bases). The germline gives CDR1 KGHSH, CDR2 LQKENI. The CDR3 has 14 amino acids. The V end was cut by 3 bases, the J end by 6 bases, with 14 bases between. Here the CDR3 reads CASSPWDPNPEAFF. The CDR3 bases are TGTGCCAGCTCACCTTGGGACCCCAACCCTGAAGCTTTCTTT.

The V and J genes are TRBV7-2 and TRBJ2-3; the match to TRBD2 covers 11 bases. Trimming at V came to 5 bases and at J to 7 bases, leaving 14 bases not matched to a gene. The CDR3 loop spans 17 amino acids. The germline CDR1 and CDR2 sequences are SGHTA and FQGNSA. CDR3 in DNA: TGTGCCAGCAGCCCGGGTCCTAGCGGGGGGACCCCGTATACGCAGTATTTT. It translates to CASSPGPSGGTPYTQYF.

This chain connects TRBV5-4 to TRBJ1-2; the D gene is possibly TRBD1 (5 bases). The CDR3 loop spans 14 amino acids. Germline-derived CDR1 and CDR2 are SGHNT and YYREEE (reference sequence). The V gene lost 3 bases and the J gene lost 8 bases, with 17 bases spanning the gap. CDR3: CASSSNHGAGGYTF. The CDR3 coding sequence is TGTGCCAGCAGCTCCAATCACGGGGCGGGGGGCTACACCTTC.

The CDR3 region is CASRLDHNEQFF. The DNA for the CDR3 is TGCGCCAGCAGGCTGGACCACAATGAGCAGTTCTTC. The chain employs TRBV5-1 and TRBJ2-1; D is uncertain. Trimming shortened V by 5 bases and J by 5 bases, and 8 bases separated the two germline ends. Germline V CDR1 and CDR2: SGHRS, YFSETQ. The CDR3 is 12 residues long.

The chain couples TRBV2 to TRBJ2-5; D perhaps matches TRBD1 (5 bases). This CDR3 has 15 amino acids. V lost 3 bases, J lost 4 bases, and 15 bases lay in between. Germline values: CDR1 SNHLY, CDR2 FYNNEI. CDR3 residues: CASSDRVTGRETQYF. As DNA, the CDR3 is TGTGCCAGCAGTGACCGCGTCACAGGCAGAGAGACCCAGTACTTC.

Comments on this clone: Other DNA sequences from this sample encode an identical CDR3 as well. The V gene is TRBV11-2, the J gene TRBJ2-7; 9 nucleotides line up with TRBD1. V shed 1 base, J shed 3 bases, and the junction held 1 base outside the gene matches. The CDR3 length is 14 residues. Per germline, CDR1 SGHAT and CDR2 FQNNGV. The CDR3 nucleotides read TGTGCCAGCAGCTTAGGGGACAGGGTCTACGAGCAGTACTTC. It specifies CASSLGDRVYEQYF. Looking up the rest from reference TRBV11-2 and TRBJ2-7 gives the full variable domain: EAGVAQSPRYKIIEKRQSVAFWCNPISGHATLYWYQQILGQGPKLLIQFQNNGVVDDSQLPKDRFSAERLKGVDSTLKIQPAKLEDSAVYLCASSLGDRVYEQYFGPGTRLTVT.

The CDR3 nucleotides read TGTGCCAGCAGTAGCAGGGGTACCAATGAGCAGTTCTTC. Translating it yields CASSSRGTNEQFF. The rearrangement uses TRBV27 and TRBJ2-1; TRBD1 is a possible D gene (6 bases). The CDR3 sequence is 13 residues long. Germline CDR1 MNHEY, CDR2 SMNVEV (reference sequence). V lost 5 bases to trimming and J lost 6 bases, with 11 bases between them.

The V call is TRBV7-2, the J call TRBJ2-3, with 7 bases aligning to TRBD2. This CDR3 region has 12 residues. The V gene end was trimmed by 4 bases and the J gene end by 8 bases; junction bases not matched to a gene: 3. Germline assignment: CDR1 SGHTA and CDR2 FQGNSA. For the CDR3, the DNA is TGTGCCAGCAGCTCCCAGCGGGGTACGCAGTATTTT. Amino acids: CASSSQRGTQYF.

The gene calls are TRBV7-9 and TRBJ2-3; D possibly corresponds to TRBD1 (6 bases). The V gene lost 3 bases and the J gene lost 5 bases, with 9 bases spanning the gap. The CDR3 has 13 amino acids. Looked up from germline, CDR1 is SEHNR and CDR2 is FQNEAQ (reference sequence). CDR3 sequence reads: CASSFQGIDTQYF. CDR3 coding DNA: TGTGCCAGCAGCTTCCAGGGGATAGATACGCAGTATTTT.